These 9 T cell receptor beta chains came from one sample sequenced in a study of early T cells in non-severe SARS-CoV-2 infection. TCRdb re-analysed the 5' RACE reads in MiXCR, keeping a single row per CDR3 protein. Of tens of thousands of distinct CDR3 sequences in the sample, under 15% were seen once. The specimen was whole blood. These receptors came from an adult who was a healthcare worker with PCR-confirmed SARS-CoV-2 infection or an uninfected control (not recorded which).

This clonotype appeared many times. This chain joins TRBV29-1 and TRBJ2-3, with D perhaps matching TRBD2 (6 bases). Germline assignment: CDR1 SQVTM and CDR2 ANQGSEA. V lost 8 bases, J lost 2 bases, and 17 bases lay in between. This CDR3 has 14 residues. CDR3 in DNA: TGCAGCTTCCCGCGGAGGGGAGTCACAGATACGCAGTATTTT. This encodes CSFPRRGVTDTQYF.

This clonotype was seen more than once but under ten times. The CDR3 region has the DNA TGCAGCGCCACCTTGGTAGGCACTGAAGCTTTCTTT. This codes for CSATLVGTEAFF. The chain employs TRBV29-1 and TRBJ1-1, with D unclear. The ends were cut back, 7 bases at V and 4 bases at J, with 13 bases in the middle. Germline V gene lookup returns CDR1 SQVTM and CDR2 ANQGSEA. The CDR3 totals 12 residues.

The chain is built from TRBV29-1 and TRBJ2-1, with TRBD1 identical over 11 bases. Germline V gene lookup returns CDR1 SQVTM and CDR2 ANQGSEA. Trimming at V came to 7 bases and at J to 14 bases, leaving 7 bases not matched to a gene. The CDR3 runs to 11 residues. CDR3 residues: CSARTGGVEFF. CDR3 sequence (DNA): TGCAGCGCCCGGACAGGGGGCGTTGAGTTCTTC.

J is TRBJ2-3 and V is TRBV4-1; D not resolved. CDR1 and CDR2 (germline): MGHRA, YSYEKL. This CDR3 has 11 amino acids. Trimming cost V 3 bases and J 5 bases, with 3 bases left between them. The CDR3 DNA reads as TGCGCCAGCAGCCATCAAGATACGCAGTATTTT. Translated, it gives CASSHQDTQYF.

This clonotype showed up just a few times. This sequence joins TRBV9 and TRBJ2-3; D remains ambiguous. Trimming cost V 4 bases and J 2 bases, with 11 bases left between them. Germline V gives CDR1 SGDLS, CDR2 YYNGEE. The CDR3 consists of 14 residues. CDR3 coding DNA: TGTGCCAGCAGCAGGGCTCACCCCACAGATACGCAGTATTTT. Protein sequence: CASSRAHPTDTQYF.

This clonotype has ten or more counts. The rearrangement uses TRBV12-3 or TRBV12-4 and TRBJ2-5; no clear D. Deletions cut 2 bases from V and 2 bases from J, with 6 bases between. CDR3 length equals 13 residues. CDR3 loop: CASSLYSQETQYF. CDR3 coding DNA: TGTGCCAGCAGTTTATACAGTCAAGAGACCCAGTACTTC.

This chain uses TRBV20-1 with TRBJ2-2; D is unresolved. The germline V gene has CDR1 DFQATT and CDR2 SNEGSKA (reference sequence). Trimming shortened V by 3 bases and J by 3 bases, and 8 bases separated the two germline ends. The CDR3 is made up of 13 amino acids. CDR3 nucleotide sequence: TGCAGTGCTAGCCAGAGATACACCGGGGAGCTGTTTTTT. It encodes CSASQRYTGELFF.

This clonotype has a handful of counts. This chain links TRBV27 with TRBJ2-5, with D tentatively TRBD1 (6 bases). In germline, CDR1 is MNHEY, CDR2 SMNVEV (reference sequence). The length of the CDR3 is 15 residues. Trimming took 5 bases from V and 0 from J, leaving 13 bases between them. The CDR3 reads CASSKGTRYQETQYF. Here the CDR3 DNA reads TGTGCCAGCAGTAAGGGGACACGTTACCAAGAGACCCAGTACTTC.

This clonotype was seen only a few times. CDR3 DNA: TGCGCCAGCAGCCGGGACAGGGCGGATGAAGCTTTCTTT. It translates to CASSRDRADEAFF. V and J are TRBV5-1 and TRBJ1-1, with 9 bases aligning to TRBD1. The CDR3 contains 13 residues. With 4 bases clipped from V and 7 bases from J, the junction kept 5 bases outside the gene matches. CDR1 and CDR2 from the germline V gene are SGHRS and YFSETQ. Variable domain in full (rest from reference TRBV5-1 and TRBJ1-1): KAGVTQTPRYLIKTRGQQVTLSCSPISGHRSVSWYQQTPGQGLQFLFEYFSETQRNKGNFPGRFSGRQFSNSRSEMNVSTLELGDSALYLCASSRDRADEAFFGQGTRLTVV.